This T cell receptor (beta chain) was observed in a study of CD8 T cells in Susac syndrome. The authors reverse transcribed roughly 0.5 to 1 ug RNA with random hexamers. TCRdb re-called the immunoSEQ multiplex PCR reads with MiXCR, one entry per CDR3 protein. The data hold roughly 130,000 distinct CDR3 sequences, with about 95% observed a single time. Germline V gene data show CDR1 as MNHNS and CDR2 as SASEGT. Deletions cut 2 bases from V and 0 bases from J, with 8 bases between. This CDR3 has 15 amino acids. The V call is TRBV6-1, the J call TRBJ1-3; D is unresolved. Material for sequencing was CD4+ T cells from PBMCs. The TCR was taken from a human donor in good health. The CDR3 sequence: CASSESVHSGNTIYF. The CDR3 DNA follows: TGTGCCAGCAGTGAATCGGTCCACTCTGGAAACACCATATATTTT.